This T cell receptor (beta chain) emerged from a study of blood T cell repertoires in COVID-19. For the study at large: The origin of the acute and convalescent COVID-19 samples was the United States, Italy and Spain.

This table comes from immunoSEQ multiplex PCR, and its TCRdb copy is limited to in-frame clones, with some not included. Among 15,000 to 20,000 clones listed, around 86% were seen once. This CDR3 is 17 amino acids long. With 5 bases removed from V and 0 bases from J, the gap between germline ends came to 19 bases. Germline CDR1 is KGHSH and CDR2 is LQKENI. This clone has just one count. The sample consisted of peripheral blood. V usage is TRBV18 and J usage is TRBJ1-2; a possible D gene is TRBD1 (5 bases). The receptor was derived from a human donor with active COVID-19. The donor label of this sample is uncertain. As DNA, the CDR3 is TGTGCCAGCTCATTAATGGAGGGGACCGGGTCTAACTATGGCTACACCTTC. Protein sequence: CASSLMEGTGSNYGYTF.